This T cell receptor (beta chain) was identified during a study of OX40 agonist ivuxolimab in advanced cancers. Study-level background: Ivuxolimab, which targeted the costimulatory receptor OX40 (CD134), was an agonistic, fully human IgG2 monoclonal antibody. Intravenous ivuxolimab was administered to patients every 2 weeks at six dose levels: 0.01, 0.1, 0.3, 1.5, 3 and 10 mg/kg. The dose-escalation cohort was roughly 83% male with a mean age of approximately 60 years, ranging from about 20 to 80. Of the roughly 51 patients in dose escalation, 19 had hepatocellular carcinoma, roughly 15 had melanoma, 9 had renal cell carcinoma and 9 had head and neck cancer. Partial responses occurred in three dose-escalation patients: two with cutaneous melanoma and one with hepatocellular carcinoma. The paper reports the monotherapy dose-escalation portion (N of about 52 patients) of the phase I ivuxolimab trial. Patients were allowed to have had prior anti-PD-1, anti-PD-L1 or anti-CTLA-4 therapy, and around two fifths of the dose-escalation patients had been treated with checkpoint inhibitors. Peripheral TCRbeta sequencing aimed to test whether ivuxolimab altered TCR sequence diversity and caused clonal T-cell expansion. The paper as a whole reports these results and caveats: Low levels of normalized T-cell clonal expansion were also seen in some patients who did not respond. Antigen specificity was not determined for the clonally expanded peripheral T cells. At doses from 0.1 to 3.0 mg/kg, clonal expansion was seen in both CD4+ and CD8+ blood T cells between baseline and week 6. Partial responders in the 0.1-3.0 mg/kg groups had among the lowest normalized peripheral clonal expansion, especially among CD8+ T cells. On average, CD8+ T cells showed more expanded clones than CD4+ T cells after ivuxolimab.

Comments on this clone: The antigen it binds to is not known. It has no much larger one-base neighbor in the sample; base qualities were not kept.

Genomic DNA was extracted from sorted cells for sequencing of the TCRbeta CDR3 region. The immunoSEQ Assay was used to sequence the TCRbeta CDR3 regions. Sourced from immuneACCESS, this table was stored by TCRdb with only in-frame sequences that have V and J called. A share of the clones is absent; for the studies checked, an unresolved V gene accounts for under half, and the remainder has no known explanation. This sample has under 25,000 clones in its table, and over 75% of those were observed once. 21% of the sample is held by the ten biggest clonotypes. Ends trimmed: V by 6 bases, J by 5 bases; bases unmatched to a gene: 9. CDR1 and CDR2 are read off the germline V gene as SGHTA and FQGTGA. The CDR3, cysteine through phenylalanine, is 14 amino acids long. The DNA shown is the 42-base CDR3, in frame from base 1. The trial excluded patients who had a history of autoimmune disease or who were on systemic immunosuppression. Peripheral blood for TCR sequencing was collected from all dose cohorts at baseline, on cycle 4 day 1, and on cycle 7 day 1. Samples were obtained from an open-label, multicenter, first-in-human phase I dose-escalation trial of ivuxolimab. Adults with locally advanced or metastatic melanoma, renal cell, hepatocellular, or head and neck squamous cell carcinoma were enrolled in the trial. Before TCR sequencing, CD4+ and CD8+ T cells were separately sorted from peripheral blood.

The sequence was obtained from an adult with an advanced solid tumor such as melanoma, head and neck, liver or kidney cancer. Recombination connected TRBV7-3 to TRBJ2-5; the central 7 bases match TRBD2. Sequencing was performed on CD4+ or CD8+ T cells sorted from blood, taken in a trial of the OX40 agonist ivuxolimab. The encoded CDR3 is CASSPGGEWETQYF. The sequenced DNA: TGTGCCAGCAGTCCTGGGGGGGAATGGGAGACCCAGTACTTC.